This note documents a single T cell receptor (beta chain) sequence. This entry belongs to a study of blood T cell repertoires in COVID-19. On the study more broadly: Researchers got acute and convalescent COVID-19 samples from the United States, Italy and Spain. The cDNA or gDNA used as material had been derived from T cells, B-cell-depleted T cells, or PBMCs.

Original analysis: Researchers report that nucleated cell counts were estimated from reference gene primer amplification. Produced via immunoSEQ multiplex PCR; TCRdb's table is partial and in-frame only. The D gene and trimming were derived from the DNA, and the V and J assignments and clone size from that table. The sample consists of about 40,000 clones, about 88% of them appearing once. Trimming at V came to 11 bases and at J to 2 bases, leaving 14 bases not matched to a gene. The length of the CDR3 is 16 residues. The germline CDR1 and CDR2 sequences are LNHDA and SQIVND (reference sequence). This rearrangement joins TRBV19 to TRBJ2-3, with 9 bases lining up with TRBD1. Sequenced material: peripheral blood. The TCR was taken from a human donor in a cohort sampled during active COVID-19. In DNA form, the CDR3 reads TGTGCCTCCGGGACAGGGATCGGCCTTCTCACAGATACGCAGTATTTT. It codes for CASGTGIGLLTDTQYF.